This TCR beta chain is drawn from a study of blood T cells in healthy people across ages (dated by TCRdb to about 2015). The study in broad terms: In model experiments, template switching captured roughly one uniquely barcoded TCR beta cDNA molecule for every two T cells. Age-related changes in TCR beta repertoire diversity were measured in the study by deep sequencing normalized with unique cDNA molecular identifiers. The donors were split into four age groups: young (average 16 years), middle-aged (39), aged (approximately 59) and long-lived (approximately 80). For two donors (one aged 18 to 29 and one aged 80 or older), the study analyzed two additional independent replicas of 1 million unique cDNA reads from the same blood draw. The full study reports these points: Compared with the aged group, the long-lived group had more naive CD4+ T cells, fewer expanded clones and increased TCR diversity, suggesting age selection. A strong correlation was found between observed TCR beta diversity and the percentage of naive T cells measured by flow cytometry. Estimates of total diversity based on one million sequenced T cells were considered lower bounds and underestimates. Because the CMV infection status of the donors was unknown, age-related changes in expanded clonotypes may potentially have been confounded. Observed TCR beta diversity per million T cells fell roughly linearly with age, and a significant reduction was already apparent by age roughly 40. Conclusive comparison of naive and antigen-experienced compartments was prevented by the profiling of bulk unsorted PBMCs.

Donors were a few dozen systemically healthy Caucasian individuals from Russia aged roughly 6 to 90 years. Each donor gave approximately 10 milliliters of peripheral blood, collected into EDTA-treated Vacutainer tubes. Ficoll-Paque density-gradient centrifugation was used to isolate PBMCs, with at least 6 million per sample. Total RNA was extracted from PBMCs with Trizol reagent, with at least 5 micrograms obtained per sample. Naive CD45RAhigh/CD27high T cell percentages were measured by flow cytometry on a PBMC aliquot from every donor. Comments on this clonotype: Its antigen is unknown. Compared with germline, one end of the junction differs, possibly owing to a read error.

According to the germline V gene, CDR1 reads SQVTM and CDR2 reads ANQGSEA. Including cysteine and phenylalanine, the CDR3 has 11 amino acids. Kept here is only the CDR3 DNA, which spans 33 bases and is read in frame from base 1. The library came from 5' RACE. This sample was sequenced with an Illumina HiSeq 2500. The second PCR ran for about 7 to 11 cycles and used a J-beta primer mix along with a sample-barcoded 5' primer. Each TCR beta cDNA molecule received a unique molecular identifier from a template-switch 5' adaptor carrying 12 random nucleotides. Each sample yielded at least 3 million CDR3-containing paired-end reads. The Mint cDNA synthesis kit, primed by a TRBC-specific oligonucleotide, was used to synthesize first-strand cDNA from all RNA. Following uracil-DNA glycosylase treatment, a first 18-cycle PCR with universal primers M1SS and BC2_uni_R was performed on all cDNA. The published analysis was carried out like this. For normalization, 1 million high-quality reads, each with a distinct molecular identifier, were randomly selected from each sample. Reads with shared molecular identifiers were discarded instead of being binned into consensus sequences. MiTCR, set to a Q25 quality threshold and the strictest error-elimination algorithm, was used for CDR3 identification, clonotype clustering and error correction. A nonparametric unseen species model with Euler transformation was used to estimate lower-bound total TCR beta diversity. TCRdb trimmed public reads at Q25 via fastp, called clones via MiXCR and kept in-frame beta chains. Every distinct CDR3 protein forms one entry, paired with its most common genes and DNA. The V and J calls follow TCRdb's processing rather than the paper's. The sample includes roughly 1,100,000 distinct CDR3 sequences, with under 30% observed a single time. The ten largest clones add up to 0.75% of the sample.

This sample also belongs to another study, concerning T cells of mothers and their children. In that second paper, the authors write: Nine systemically healthy Caucasian individuals, comprising three mothers and their six children, were included as donors. cDNA synthesis consumed the entire amount of extracted RNA, loaded at approximately 1.6 ug RNA in each 15 ul reaction. In the second PCR, the M1S primer added sample barcodes and 2-4 random nucleotides. More than 9 million TCR beta CDR3 reads were obtained from each mother, and some 3.2 million reads were obtained from each child. Thymic selection shapes the output of TCR recombination in a similar way in related and unrelated pairs, and inherited differences have a minor effect. Normalized repertoire overlap in related mother-child pairs was always slightly higher than in unrelated mother-child pairs, but the difference was never significant. With a sensitivity of approximately 96 clones per million clonotypes, no persistent microchimeric T cell clones were detected. The study used deep NGS to compare TCR beta repertoires of mothers and children, seeking features distinguishing related mother-child pairs from unrelated individuals. Mothers averaged roughly 40 +/- 4 years of age and children averaged approximately 11 +/- 4 years. After adapters were ligated using NEBNext reagents, the libraries underwent 100+100 nt paired-end sequencing on an Illumina HiSeq 2000. To prevent cross-contamination, the mother and child libraries were prepared a month apart and were sequenced in separate runs. Each donor had between about 500,000 and 2,100,000 distinct TCR beta clonotypes identified. Naive TCR beta clonotypes were estimated from low-frequency clonotypes matched to each donor's FACS-determined naive share, without sorting.

The sequence links TRBV29-1 to TRBJ1-2; 6 matching bases give a weak D call of TRBD1. The sample taken for sequencing was blood. This TCR came from a girl aged 2 to 9 in good health. At the DNA level, the sequence is TGCAGCGTAGCAGGGTTCGGGGGCTACCCCTTC. It encodes CSVAGFGGYPF.